This T cell receptor (beta chain) emerged from a study of CD4 T cells in relation to SARS-CoV-2 and coronaviruses. Findings of the study overall: No crossreactivity against non-spike viral proteins was tested here.

The unexposed donors gave CD4+ T cells in about 2010-2019, prior to COVID-19. Naive and memory CD4+ T cells came from enriched cryopreserved PBMCs. Comment on this clone: The antigen is unknown.

This CDR3 is 11 amino acids long. The V and J ends lost 3 bases and 9 bases respectively, with 8 bases between them. The germline CDR1 and CDR2 sequences are MNHEY and SMNVEV (reference sequence). The protocol was immunoSEQ multiplex PCR, while the TCRdb copy is restricted to in-frame clones and leaves out a portion. Here the sample spans some 64,000 clones, 94% being singletons. The receptor comes from a human donor in good health. This sequence joins TRBV27 and TRBJ1-1; weak D call: TRBD1 (5 bases). Sequencing input: naive CD4+ T cells from PBMCs. Subset in this sample: naive CD4+ T cells isolated by negative enrichment. The CDR3 protein is CASSLAGKAFF. The CDR3 bases are TGTGCCAGCAGTTTGGCAGGGAAAGCTTTCTTT.